Below are 18 T cell receptor beta chains sequenced from a single sample in a study of early T cells in non-severe SARS-CoV-2 infection. Each CDR3 protein gets one entry after TCRdb re-called the 5' RACE reads with MiXCR. This table has 70,000 to 90,000 distinct CDR3 sequences, around 14% appearing once. The sequenced sample consisted of whole blood. These TCRs come from an adult who was a healthcare worker with PCR-confirmed SARS-CoV-2 infection or an uninfected control (not recorded which).

This clonotype has just a few counts. The chain is built from TRBV11-1 and TRBJ2-5; 11 positions match TRBD2. With V trimmed by 4 bases and J by 5 bases, 9 bases remained unmatched. This CDR3 comprises 16 residues. The V gene's germline CDR1 is SGHAT and CDR2 FQDESV (reference sequence). CDR3 DNA: TGTGCCAGCAGCTCGAATAGCGGGAGGGCCGTGGAGACCCAGTACTTC. Its protein is CASSSNSGRAVETQYF.

This clonotype was picked up a small number of times. J is TRBJ2-7 and V is TRBV12-3 or TRBV12-4, with D perhaps matching TRBD2 (6 bases). V dropped 3 bases and J dropped 4 bases, with 7 bases sitting between them. The CDR3 consists of 12 residues. This CDR3 reads CASSFGGYEQYF. DNA for the CDR3: TGTGCCAGCAGTTTCGGGGGATACGAGCAGTACTTC.

Points on this clonotype: A clone one base away is much larger, so this may be a read error. The chain couples TRBV6-2 or TRBV6-3 to TRBJ2-7; tentative D call: TRBD2 (6 bases). Germline CDR1 and CDR2: MNHEY and SVGEGT. This CDR3 spans 14 amino acids. V was shortened by 8 bases and J by 1 base, with 15 bases between the two germline ends. The CDR3 loop reads CASSLSGTSYEQYF. CDR3 bases: TGTGCCAGCTCCCTTAGCGGCACTTCCTACGAGCAGTACTTC.

This chain connects TRBV28 to TRBJ2-7; D might be TRBD1 (5 bases). Trimming pared 7 bases from V and 2 bases from J, leaving 12 bases between. The CDR3 runs 13 residues. Germline CDR1 and CDR2: MDHEN and SYDVKM. The DNA of the CDR3 is TGTGCCAGCACTCCGACAGTAGCCTACGAGCAGTACTTC. Translation: CASTPTVAYEQYF.

This chain joins TRBV20-1 and TRBJ2-3; TRBD2 matches 14 bases. CDR3 length equals 15 residues. The germline gives CDR1 DFQATT, CDR2 SNEGSKA (reference sequence). V lost 3 bases to trimming and J lost 7 bases; unmatched junction nucleotides: 6. CDR3 DNA: TGCAGTGCTAGTCGACTAGCGGGAGGGTTGTATACGCAGTATTTT. Amino acid sequence: CSASRLAGGLYTQYF.

This clonotype has more than one count but fewer than ten. This CDR3 is CSGLSQITYNEQFF. The CDR3 DNA is TGCAGCGGCCTCTCACAGATCACTTACAATGAGCAGTTCTTC. V and J are TRBV29-1 and TRBJ2-1; D is uncertain. The CDR3 has 14 amino acids. Between the trimmed V and J ends, which lost 7 bases and 4 bases, there was a span of 17 bases. Germline V gives CDR1 SQVTM, CDR2 ANQGSEA.

This chain links TRBV6-7 with TRBJ2-7; TRBD2 matches 7 bases. TRBV6-7 is an open reading frame whose function is uncertain. J lost 2 bases, V lost 6 bases, and 10 bases had no gene match. This CDR3 spans 15 amino acids. The CDR3 spells CASRQPSGTTYEQYF. CDR3 sequence (DNA): TGTGCCAGCAGACAACCAAGCGGGACGACCTACGAGCAGTACTTC.

This clonotype was detected a few times. The rearrangement uses TRBV20-1 and TRBJ2-3, with TRBD2 matching over 7 bases. The germline V gene encodes CDR1 DFQATT and CDR2 SNEGSKA (reference sequence). There are 14 residues in the CDR3. The V segment lost 3 bases and the J segment 4 bases; nucleotides outside the gene matches: 7. The CDR3 DNA sequence: TGCAGTGCTAGTGGCGGGAGTCGGCCAGATACGCAGTATTTT. As protein: CSASGGSRPDTQYF.

This rearrangement joins TRBV7-2 to TRBJ2-3; D is ambiguous. V lost 3 bases and J 4 bases, leaving 8 bases between the germline ends. Germline CDR1 is SGHTA and CDR2 is FQGNSA. The CDR3 extends over 13 amino acids. The CDR3 region has the DNA TGTGCCAGCAGCTTCAACGTGGCAGATACGCAGTATTTT. As protein: CASSFNVADTQYF. Together with reference TRBV7-2 and TRBJ2-3, the CDR3 gives the full variable domain: GAGVSQSPSNKVTEKGKDVELRCDPISGHTALYWYRQSLGQGLEFLIYFQGNSAPDKSGLPSDRFSAERTGGSVSTLTIQRTQQEDSAVYLCASSFNVADTQYFGPGTRLTVL.

This clonotype was counted ten times or more. CDR3 nucleotide sequence: TGTGCCAGCTCACCACATGGCCAGGGGGCTTGGGTATCTGGGGCCAACGTCCTGACTTTC. This encodes CASSPHGQGAWVSGANVLTF. This sequence joins TRBV18 and TRBJ2-6, with 8 bases fitting TRBD1. The J segment lost 1 base and the V segment lost 1 base, leaving 12 bases of the junction unmatched. Germline loops: CDR1 KGHSH, CDR2 LQKENI. CDR3 size: 20 residues.

This chain links TRBV20-1 with TRBJ2-6; TRBD1 is a possible D gene (6 bases). The CDR3 sequence is 17 residues long. V lost 3 bases to trimming and J lost 4 bases, with 19 bases between them. Germline CDR1 and CDR2: DFQATT and SNEGSKA (reference sequence). Here the CDR3 reads CSASPIDDRSGANVLTF. The CDR3 DNA sequence: TGCAGTGCTAGTCCCATTGATGACAGGTCGGGGGCCAACGTCCTGACTTTC.

The CDR3 loop is CASSVGQGPLHF. Written as DNA, the CDR3 is TGTGCCAGCAGCGTAGGACAGGGACCCCTCCACTTT. The chain links TRBV7-2 to TRBJ1-6; 8 nucleotides agree with TRBD1. The CDR3 has 12 amino acids. The germline CDR1 and CDR2 sequences are SGHTA and FQGNSA. The J segment lost 12 bases and the V segment lost 5 bases, leaving 3 bases of the junction unmatched.

This clonotype was recorded at least ten times. This chain connects TRBV18 to TRBJ2-7; weak D call: TRBD2 (8 bases). Looked up from germline, CDR1 is KGHSH and CDR2 is LQKENI. The ends were cut back, 0 bases at V and 2 bases at J, with 17 bases in the middle. This CDR3 region has 17 residues. This chain's CDR3 is CASSPPFGRGPAYEQYF. Written as DNA, the CDR3 is TGTGCCAGCTCACCACCGTTCGGGAGGGGGCCCGCCTACGAGCAGTACTTC.

This chain uses TRBV11-2 with TRBJ1-4, with D unresolved. This CDR3 is built from 14 residues. Trimming left V 5 bases short and J 8 bases short, with 15 bases between. Germline V gene lookup returns CDR1 SGHAT and CDR2 FQNNGV. DNA of the CDR3: TGTGCCAGCAGCCGTGTCTTTAAGGACGAAAAACTGTTTTTT. It codes for CASSRVFKDEKLFF.

J is TRBJ2-2 and V is TRBV20-1; possibly TRBD1 or TRBD2 for D (5 bases each). CDR1 and CDR2 (germline): DFQATT, SNEGSKA (reference sequence). The length of the CDR3 is 14 residues. The CDR3 sequence is CGTPGRINTGELFF. Here the CDR3 DNA reads TGCGGGACGCCGGGACGGATAAACACCGGGGAGCTGTTTTTT.

The rearrangement links TRBV10-3 to TRBJ2-2; the D is unclear. Germline assignment: CDR1 ENHRY and CDR2 SYGVKD. Deletions cut 6 bases from V and 0 bases from J, with 8 bases between. CDR3 length: 14 residues. CDR3 nucleotides: TGTGCCATCAGCCCGACTTCGAACACCGGGGAGCTGTTTTTT. This encodes CAISPTSNTGELFF.

The V gene is TRBV6-1, the J gene TRBJ2-7; 9 nucleotides agree with TRBD2. V lost 1 base, J lost 10 bases, and 8 bases stayed unmatched. The V gene's germline CDR1 is MNHNS and CDR2 SASEGT. This CDR3 has 14 amino acids. CDR3 DNA sequence: TGTGCCAGCAGTGAAGACGCTGGTAGCGGGAGTCAGTACTTC. It encodes CASSEDAGSGSQYF.

This clonotype was detected a few times. The rearrangement links TRBV20-1 to TRBJ2-7; 7 bases fit TRBD2. Per the germline V gene, CDR1 is DFQATT and CDR2 is SNEGSKA (reference sequence). V was pared by 3 bases and J by 3 bases, with 14 bases of the junction left unmatched. The CDR3 is made up of 16 amino acids. The CDR3 sequence: CSARPGLSGIYYEQYF. The CDR3 coding sequence is TGCAGTGCTAGGCCCGGGTTGAGCGGGATTTACTACGAGCAGTACTTC.